The table lists the clone carrying this TCR beta chain with many counts. The sample is drawn from a study of T cells in Graves' hyperthyroidism and ophthalmopathy. This CDR3 contains 14 residues. The germline V gene encodes CDR1 SQVTM and CDR2 ANQGSEA. Trimming left V 7 bases short and J 1 base short, with 14 bases between. TCR beta CDR3 regions were amplified from RNA. First-round RT-PCR targeting the TCR CDR3 was performed with the HTBI primer set. TCRdb recomputed calls from the multiplex PCR reads with MiXCR, one row per CDR3 protein. Of 750,000 to 950,000 distinct CDR3 sequences listed, about 38% are singletons.

This clonotype originated in a young man with Graves' hyperthyroidism. The V gene is TRBV29-1, the J gene TRBJ1-3, with D uncertain. Sequencing was done on a sample of blood. This CDR3 is CSADEERSGNTIYF. CDR3 coding DNA: TGCAGCGCCGACGAAGAGAGATCTGGAAACACCATATATTTT.